This T cell receptor (beta chain) was observed in a study of OX40 agonist ivuxolimab in advanced cancers. Study as a whole: Patients in the trial were receiving intravenous ivuxolimab every 2 weeks, at doses of 0.01 to 10 mg/kg.

TCRdb's table, derived via immunoSEQ multiplex PCR, lists solely in-frame clones and lacks some. Of 45,000 to 60,000 clones listed, about 90% are singletons. Sampled blood was obtained at baseline, cycle 4 day 1, and cycle 7 day 1. Regarding the study as a whole: Several nonresponders also turned out to have low normalized T-cell clonal expansion. In the 0.1-3.0 mg/kg groups, partial responders showed among the lowest expansion.

In regard to this clone: Its antigen is not identified.

Sequencing was performed on CD4+ or CD8+ T cells sorted from blood, taken in a trial of the OX40 agonist ivuxolimab. This TCR derives from an adult with an advanced solid tumor such as melanoma, head and neck, liver or kidney cancer.

In nucleotides, the CDR3 is TGTGCCAGCAGTCCGGAAGCGGGGCTCCTTCAAGAGACCCAGTACTTC. Amino acids: CASSPEAGLLQETQYF. V usage is TRBV27 and J usage is TRBJ2-5; the match to TRBD2 covers 7 bases. The CDR3 loop spans 16 amino acids. J lost 2 bases, V lost 5 bases, and 11 bases had no gene match. Per the germline V gene, CDR1 is MNHEY and CDR2 is SMNVEV (reference sequence).